One sample yielded the 23 T cell receptor beta chains listed below, sequenced in a study of blood T cell repertoires in COVID-19. Repertoires were generated with immunoSEQ multiplex PCR, while TCRdb's copy carries only in-frame clones and drops some. The table lists some 200,000 clones, about 91% of them singletons. The material sequenced was PBMCs or T cells enriched from blood (not recorded which). The receptors originated from a man aged 18 to 30 with acute COVID-19.

A remark on this clone: A junction boundary mismatches the germline segment, possibly from a read error. The genes are TRBV7-9 and TRBJ2-3; D ambiguous. CDR3 length: 12 residues. CDR1 and CDR2 (germline): SEHNR, FQNEAQ (reference sequence). The CDR3 DNA sequence: TGTGCCAGCAGTATAATAGCAGAGACGCAGTATTTT. Translating it yields CASSIIAETQYF.

The chain joins TRBV24-1 to TRBJ2-7; 15 bases align to TRBD2. This CDR3 spans 21 amino acids. Trimming took 0 bases from V and 13 from J; bases not matched to a gene: 24. Germline V CDR1 and CDR2: KGHDR, SFDVKD. The CDR3 nucleotides are TGTGCCACCAGTGATTTGCAAATAGGTGGACTAGCGGGAGGGCCTGAAGCCCCACCATACTTC. Its translation: CATSDLQIGGLAGGPEAPPYF.

CDR3 in DNA: TGCGCCAGCAGTCTAGGGGGTACAGGGCCTGGAAACACCATATATTTT. It codes for CASSLGGTGPGNTIYF. This chain connects TRBV4-1 to TRBJ1-3, with a possible D match to TRBD1 (6 bases). The CDR3 is 16 residues long. V gave up 6 bases and J gave up 2 bases, with 17 bases separating them. Germline lookup yields CDR1 MGHRA and CDR2 YSYEKL.

The chain uses TRBV5-1 and TRBJ2-7, with D possibly matching TRBD2 (6 bases). CDR3 length: 11 amino acids. Germline CDR1 reads SGHRS; CDR2 reads YFSETQ. The V and J ends lost 5 bases and 6 bases respectively, with 9 bases between them. The CDR3 coding sequence is TGCGCCAGCAGGGGAGGCAGCGAGCAGTACTTC. Translated: CASRGGSEQYF.

The chain links TRBV27 to TRBJ1-1, with D perhaps TRBD1 (5 bases). The CDR3 spans 13 residues. The germline V gene encodes CDR1 MNHEY and CDR2 SMNVEV (reference sequence). Trimming shortened V by 3 bases and J by 10 bases, and 15 bases separated the two germline ends. DNA of the CDR3: TGTGCCAGCAGTTTGGGGGGGGGAGGGACAGCTTTCTTT. This translates into CASSLGGGGTAFF.

The chain combines TRBV9 with TRBJ2-2; weak D call: TRBD1 (5 bases). The germline gives CDR1 SGDLS, CDR2 YYNGEE. This CDR3 has 15 residues. The V end lost 0 bases, the J end lost 5 bases, and 11 bases lay between the germline ends. The CDR3 is CASSVVPGKTGELFF. CDR3 DNA sequence: TGTGCCAGCAGCGTAGTTCCAGGGAAGACCGGGGAGCTGTTTTTT. The full variable domain, completed using reference TRBV9 and TRBJ2-2, is DSGVTQTPKHLITATGQRVTLRCSPRSGDLSVYWYQQSLDQGLQFLIQYYNGEERAKGNILERFSAQQFPDLHSELNLSSLELGDSALYFCASSVVPGKTGELFFGEGSRLTVL.

The chain carries TRBV12-5 and TRBJ2-2; D gene unclear. This CDR3 contains 15 residues. Germline values: CDR1 LGHNT, CDR2 FRNRAP. V was clipped by 0 bases and J by 4 bases, with 9 bases between them. CDR3 region: CASGLVQVRTGELFF. The CDR3 DNA reads as TGTGCTAGTGGTTTGGTACAAGTCCGCACCGGGGAGCTGTTTTTT.

This clone is a singleton in its sample. CDR3 amino acids: CASSQDRSTGVGYTF. In nucleotides, the CDR3 is TGTGCCAGCAGCCAAGATCGTTCGACAGGGGTGGGCTACACCTTC. The chain recombines TRBV3-1 (or the pseudogene TRBV3-2) with TRBJ1-2; 8 bases are a match to TRBD1. The CDR3 sequence is 15 residues long. Germline V gene sequence: CDR1 LGHDT, CDR2 YNNKEL (reference sequence). J lost 8 bases, V lost 0 bases, and 8 bases had no gene match.

The rearrangement joins TRBV25-1 to TRBJ2-1; possible D gene TRBD2, 5 bases. Looked up from germline, CDR1 is MGHDK and CDR2 is SYGVNS. This CDR3 is 13 amino acids long. V was cut by 0 bases and J by 10 bases, with 10 bases left in between. The CDR3 loop is CASSEYIGNEQFF. The CDR3 bases are TGTGCCAGCAGTGAATATATCGGGAACGAGCAGTTCTTC.

The J gene is TRBJ1-1, the V gene TRBV28; D is unclear. Germline CDR1 MDHEN, CDR2 SYDVKM. V was clipped by 7 bases and J by 0 bases, with 12 bases between them. The CDR3 loop spans 14 amino acids. The CDR3 protein is CASMAGRMNTEAFF. DNA for the CDR3: TGTGCCAGCATGGCAGGCAGGATGAACACTGAAGCTTTCTTT. The entire variable domain, with the rest obtained from reference TRBV28 and TRBJ1-1, is as follows: DVKVTQSSRYLVKRTGEKVFLECVQDMDHENMFWYRQDPGLGLRLIYFSYDVKMKEKGDIPEGYSVSREKKERFSLILESASTNQTSMYLCASMAGRMNTEAFFGQGTRLTVV.

The chain couples TRBV3-1 (or the pseudogene TRBV3-2) to TRBJ2-1, with D possibly TRBD1 on 6 matching bases. The CDR3 has 16 residues. V dropped 4 bases and J dropped 7 bases, with 20 bases sitting between them. Germline V gene lookup returns CDR1 LGHDT and CDR2 YNNKEL (reference sequence). As DNA, the CDR3 is TGTGCCAGCAGCCCCCCTCGGCAGGGGCGGTTTAATGAGCAGTTCTTC. Protein product: CASSPPRQGRFNEQFF.

This clone was counted a single time. The chain couples TRBV5-1 to TRBJ2-2; no clear D gene. CDR1 and CDR2 (germline): SGHRS, YFSETQ. V was pared by 4 bases and J by 3 bases, with 10 bases between. CDR3 length: 14 residues. CDR3 nucleotides: TGCGCCAGCAGCCTAATAGTCGACACCGGGGAGCTGTTTTTT. Translated: CASSLIVDTGELFF. The entire variable domain, with the rest obtained from reference TRBV5-1 and TRBJ2-2, is as follows: KAGVTQTPRYLIKTRGQQVTLSCSPISGHRSVSWYQQTPGQGLQFLFEYFSETQRNKGNFPGRFSGRQFSNSRSEMNVSTLELGDSALYLCASSLIVDTGELFFGEGSRLTVL.

The chain is built from TRBV7-9 and TRBJ2-7; D unresolved. CDR3 length equals 14 residues. Per the germline V gene, CDR1 is SEHNR and CDR2 is FQNEAQ (reference sequence). V gave up 1 base and J gave up 0 bases, with 7 bases separating them. In nucleotides, the CDR3 is TGTGCCAGCAGCTTAGGCCAGGCCTCCTACGAGCAGTACTTC. Translation gives CASSLGQASYEQYF.

This chain uses TRBV9 with TRBJ2-1, with 7 nucleotides matching TRBD2. The germline CDR1 and CDR2 sequences are SGDLS and YYNGEE. CDR3 length equals 15 residues. The V gene end was trimmed by 1 base and the J gene end by 2 bases; junction bases not matched to a gene: 3. The CDR3 spells CASSVSGNAYNEQFF. The DNA of the CDR3 is TGTGCCAGCAGCGTAAGCGGGAACGCCTACAATGAGCAGTTCTTC.

The rearrangement links TRBV25-1 to TRBJ2-1; the D is unclear. Trimming cost V 3 bases and J 9 bases, with 9 bases left between them. Germline CDR1 is MGHDK and CDR2 is SYGVNS. The CDR3 runs to 12 residues. The CDR3 bases are TGTGCCAGCAGTGAGGGCCAAGTTGAGCAGTTCTTC. The encoded protein is CASSEGQVEQFF.

This chain links TRBV27 with TRBJ2-7; 7 nucleotides align to TRBD2. The CDR3 is 15 amino acids. V gave up 2 bases and J gave up 4 bases; unmatched junction bases: 8. The germline CDR1 and CDR2 sequences are MNHEY and SMNVEV (reference sequence). In nucleotides, the CDR3 is TGTGCCAGCAGTTTAGGTAACGGGAGGACGTACGAGCAGTACTTC. It encodes CASSLGNGRTYEQYF.

This chain connects TRBV5-1 to TRBJ1-2; 8 bases agree with TRBD1. Per germline, CDR1 SGHRS and CDR2 YFSETQ. V shed 4 bases, J shed 4 bases, and the junction held 6 bases outside the gene matches. This CDR3 region has 14 residues. The CDR3 region is CASSIATGGYGYTF. The CDR3 nucleotides read TGCGCCAGCAGCATAGCTACAGGGGGCTATGGCTACACCTTC.

The chain employs TRBV7-3 and TRBJ2-1, with 7 positions matching TRBD1. With 5 bases clipped from V and 5 bases from J, the junction kept 6 bases outside the gene matches. Germline V gene sequence: CDR1 SGHTA, CDR2 FQGTGA. CDR3 length: 14 amino acids. DNA of the CDR3: TGTGCCAGCAGCCTTAGGGGGACAGACAATGAGCAGTTCTTC. The encoded protein is CASSLRGTDNEQFF.

This clone has only one observation. This chain connects TRBV7-9 to TRBJ1-2, with 8 bases aligning to TRBD1. J gave up 0 bases and V 5 bases, and 11 bases lay outside the gene matches. This CDR3 is 17 amino acids long. Germline lookup yields CDR1 SEHNR and CDR2 FQNEAQ (reference sequence). The CDR3 loop is CASSPEFGQGANYGYTF. The CDR3 nucleotides are TGTGCCAGCAGCCCCGAGTTCGGACAGGGAGCTAACTATGGCTACACCTTC.

The V call is TRBV7-2, the J call TRBJ2-7; TRBD1 is a possible D gene (6 bases). Germline V gives CDR1 SGHTA, CDR2 FQGNSA. The CDR3 runs to 14 residues. Between the trimmed V and J ends, which lost 4 bases and 4 bases, there was a span of 14 bases. CDR3 coding DNA: TGTGCCAGCAGCTCCAACAGGGCCGCTTACGAGCAGTACTTC. This codes for CASSSNRAAYEQYF.

The chain couples TRBV28 to TRBJ1-4; 8 nucleotides match TRBD1. The CDR3 is 13 amino acids. Germline values: CDR1 MDHEN, CDR2 SYDVKM. The V segment lost 10 bases and the J segment 6 bases; nucleotides outside the gene matches: 7. The CDR3 DNA reads TGTGCCACCCGGACAGGGCCATATGAAAAACTGTTTTTT. It yields the protein CATRTGPYEKLFF.

This chain joins TRBV6-5 and TRBJ2-3, with D maybe TRBD2 (6 bases). This CDR3 region has 14 residues. Germline V gene data show CDR1 as MNHEY and CDR2 as SVGAGI. V was clipped by 7 bases and J by 1 base, with 12 bases between them. The CDR3 DNA follows: TGTGCCAGCACCCCTGGCGGGGGCACAGATACGCAGTATTTT. Translated: CASTPGGGTDTQYF.

The chain combines TRBV9 with TRBJ1-3, with no clear D. CDR1 SGDLS and CDR2 YYNGEE come from the germline V gene. The CDR3 totals 20 residues. V was pared by 4 bases and J by 0 bases, with 26 bases between. CDR3 residues: CASSRVGSHAEFSSGNTIYF. DNA for the CDR3: TGTGCCAGCAGCCGCGTGGGCAGCCATGCCGAATTTAGCTCTGGAAACACCATATATTTT. The full variable domain, in which reference TRBV9 and TRBJ1-3 provide the parts outside the CDR3, is DSGVTQTPKHLITATGQRVTLRCSPRSGDLSVYWYQQSLDQGLQFLIQYYNGEERAKGNILERFSAQQFPDLHSELNLSSLELGDSALYFCASSRVGSHAEFSSGNTIYFGEGSWLTVV.